The 15 T cell receptor beta chains in this list originate from one sample, sequenced in a study of blood T cell repertoires in COVID-19. Generated by immunoSEQ multiplex PCR, the TCRdb table keeps only in-frame clones and is missing some. The table has hundreds of thousands of clones, about 90% seen once. Material: peripheral blood. The receptors were sampled from a woman aged 25 to 39 who had recovered from COVID-19.

V gene TRBV27 combines with J gene TRBJ2-3; 12 bases map to TRBD2. In germline, CDR1 is MNHEY, CDR2 SMNVEV (reference sequence). The CDR3 totals 15 residues. V shed 3 bases, J shed 4 bases, and the junction held 2 bases outside the gene matches. CDR3 sequence reads: CASSFLAGGSDTQYF. CDR3 coding DNA: TGTGCCAGCAGTTTCCTAGCGGGAGGGTCAGATACGCAGTATTTT.

J is TRBJ1-1 and V is TRBV12-3 or TRBV12-4, with a weak D call TRBD1 (6 bases). This CDR3 contains 12 residues. The V end was cut by 6 bases, the J end by 10 bases, with 15 bases between. The CDR3 bases are TGTGCCAGCAGCCCCCAGGGGAAGGTAGCTTTCTTT. Its translation is CASSPQGKVAFF.

The V call is TRBV27, the J call TRBJ1-1, with TRBD1 matching over 8 bases. This CDR3 comprises 14 residues. CDR1 is MNHEY and CDR2 is SMNVEV in the germline V gene (reference sequence). J gave up 0 bases and V 5 bases, and 2 bases lay outside the gene matches. The CDR3 DNA reads as TGTGCCAGCAGTCGGACAGGGATGAACACTGAAGCTTTCTTT. The encoded protein is CASSRTGMNTEAFF.

This chain connects TRBV5-8 to TRBJ2-7, with 12 nucleotides matching TRBD1. CDR3 length equals 16 residues. Looked up from germline, CDR1 is SGHTS and CDR2 is YDEGEE. After removal of 0 bases from V and 3 bases from J, the junction contained 4 bases not matched to a gene. CDR3 in amino acids: CASSLVGTGGLYEQYF. The DNA for the CDR3 is TGTGCCAGCAGCTTGGTTGGGACAGGGGGCCTCTACGAGCAGTACTTC.

The chain links TRBV12-3 or TRBV12-4 to TRBJ1-5, with D hard to call. V shed 3 bases and J shed 6 bases, with 9 bases lying between them. The CDR3 spans 13 residues. Here the CDR3 DNA reads TGTGCCAGCAGTTTCTCGGGGTCTCAGCCCCAGCATTTT. Its protein is CASSFSGSQPQHF.

V is TRBV30 and J is TRBJ2-1; 9 positions match TRBD1. The junction had 9 bases not matched to a gene; V was cut back by 7 bases and J by 8 bases. The CDR3 consists of 13 residues. Germline V gene lookup returns CDR1 GTSNPN and CDR2 SVGIG (reference sequence). CDR3 in DNA: TGTGCCTTGGACAGGGGAGATAGAGATGAGCAGTTCTTC. The encoded protein is CALDRGDRDEQFF.

The rearrangement uses TRBV25-1 and TRBJ1-1; possibly TRBD1 for D (5 bases). V dropped 6 bases and J dropped 3 bases, with 14 bases sitting between them. The CDR3 spans 14 residues. CDR1 and CDR2 (germline): MGHDK, SYGVNS. In DNA, the CDR3 is TGTGCCAGCAGCTACCTGGGGGGGGACACTGAAGCTTTCTTT. This codes for CASSYLGGDTEAFF.

This clone is a singleton in its sample. This chain joins TRBV18 and TRBJ1-4, with D perhaps TRBD1 (6 bases). Germline V gene data show CDR1 as KGHSH and CDR2 as LQKENI. Trimming left V 10 bases short and J 4 bases short, with 13 bases between. The CDR3 runs to 13 residues. The CDR3 spells CATRTDINEKLFF. In DNA, the CDR3 is TGTGCCACCCGGACAGATATTAATGAAAAACTGTTTTTT.

The chain couples TRBV4-3 to TRBJ1-6, with D possibly matching TRBD1 (6 bases). This CDR3 has 14 amino acids. Germline loops: CDR1 LGHNA, CDR2 YSLEER. V was trimmed by 0 bases and J by 11 bases, leaving 11 bases between them. Here the CDR3 DNA reads TGCGCCAGCAGCCAAGATGGAGAGGGGGCACCCCTCCACTTT. Residues: CASSQDGEGAPLHF.

CDR3 in DNA: TGTGCCAGCAGCTTACGGACTAACCAAGAGACCCAGTACTTC. Translation: CASSLRTNQETQYF. The gene calls are TRBV7-2 and TRBJ2-5; D might be TRBD2 (6 bases). The CDR3 covers 14 residues. The V end lost 2 bases, the J end lost 0 bases, and 7 bases lay between the germline ends. Germline CDR1 SGHTA, CDR2 FQGNSA.

The chain employs TRBV27 and TRBJ2-1, with D maybe TRBD2 (6 bases). The CDR3 length is 12 residues. Germline V gives CDR1 MNHEY, CDR2 SMNVEV (reference sequence). V lost 5 bases to trimming and J lost 8 bases, with 10 bases between them. The CDR3 loop reads CASSRVADEQFF. DNA for the CDR3: TGTGCCAGCAGTAGAGTAGCGGATGAGCAGTTCTTC.

This chain uses TRBV27 with TRBJ1-1, with a tentative D call TRBD1 (5 bases). Germline V gives CDR1 MNHEY, CDR2 SMNVEV (reference sequence). CDR3 length: 13 amino acids. Deletions cut 7 bases from V and 0 bases from J, with 9 bases between. CDR3 sequence (DNA): TGTGCCAGCAAGACAGCAATGAACACTGAAGCTTTCTTT. Its protein is CASKTAMNTEAFF.

This clone has a handful of counts. V and J are TRBV5-1 and TRBJ2-5; 7 nucleotides agree with TRBD1. Trimming removed 0 bases from V and 1 base from J; junction bases left unmatched: 6. From germline, CDR1 is SGHRS and CDR2 YFSETQ. This CDR3 has 16 residues. DNA for the CDR3: TGCGCCAGCAGCTTGGGGGGAACAGGGGCCCAAGAGACCCAGTACTTC. Its protein is CASSLGGTGAQETQYF.

The chain carries TRBV10-3 and TRBJ2-1, with 10 nucleotides matching TRBD1. V was clipped by 11 bases and J by 7 bases; unmatched bases: 8. Germline loops: CDR1 ENHRY, CDR2 SYGVKD. This CDR3 region has 13 residues. Written as DNA, the CDR3 is TGTGCCGCGCGACAGGGGGCGAGAAATGAGCAGTTCTTC. Residues: CAARQGARNEQFF.

The chain couples TRBV28 to TRBJ1-2, with D possibly TRBD1 on 6 matching bases. Germline-derived CDR1 and CDR2 are MDHEN and SYDVKM. The CDR3 sequence is 12 residues long. The ends were cut back, 6 bases at V and 8 bases at J, with 13 bases in the middle. The CDR3 protein is CASSVQGGGYTF. The CDR3 nucleotides read TGTGCCAGCAGCGTACAGGGTGGAGGCTACACCTTC.